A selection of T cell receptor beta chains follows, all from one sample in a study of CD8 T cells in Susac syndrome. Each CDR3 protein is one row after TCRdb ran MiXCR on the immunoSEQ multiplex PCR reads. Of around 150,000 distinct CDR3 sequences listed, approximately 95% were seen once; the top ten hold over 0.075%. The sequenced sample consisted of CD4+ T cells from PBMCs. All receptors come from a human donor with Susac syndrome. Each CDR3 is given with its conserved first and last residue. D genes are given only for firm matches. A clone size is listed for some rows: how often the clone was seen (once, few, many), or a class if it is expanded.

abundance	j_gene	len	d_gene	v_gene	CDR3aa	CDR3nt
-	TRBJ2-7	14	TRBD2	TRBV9	CASSSGGTSYEQYF	TGTGCCAGCAGCTCCGGGGGGACCTCCTACGAGCAGTACTTC
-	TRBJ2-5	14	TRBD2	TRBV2	CASISSGGGKTQYF	TGTGCCAGCATATCTAGCGGGGGGGGCAAGACCCAGTACTTC
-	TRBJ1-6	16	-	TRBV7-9	CASSLALGLTNSPLHF	TGTGCCAGCAGCTTAGCGCTTGGGCTAACCAATTCACCCCTCCACTTT
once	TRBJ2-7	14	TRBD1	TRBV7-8	CASRLDRQRGEQYF	TGTGCCAGCAGGTTGGACAGGCAAAGGGGCGAGCAGTACTTC
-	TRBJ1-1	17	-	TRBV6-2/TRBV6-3	CASSALRVGAVIAEAFF	TGTGCCAGCAGTGCACTCCGGGTGGGGGCGGTGATTGCTGAAGCTTTCTTT
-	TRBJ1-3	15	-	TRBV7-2	CASSFATLGGNTIYF	TGTGCCAGCAGCTTTGCTACCCTGGGGGGAAACACCATATATTTT
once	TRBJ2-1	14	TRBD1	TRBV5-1	CASSLEGVGQEQFF	TGCGCCAGCAGCTTGGAGGGGGTGGGACAGGAGCAGTTCTTC
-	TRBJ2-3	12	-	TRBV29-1	CSVGVGTDTQYF	TGCAGCGTTGGAGTCGGCACAGATACGCAGTATTTT
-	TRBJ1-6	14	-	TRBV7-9	CASSAGQLNSPLHF	TGTGCCAGCAGCGCCGGGCAACTTAATTCACCCCTCCACTTT
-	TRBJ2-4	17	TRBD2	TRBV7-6	CASSLEVAGLAKNIQYF	TGTGCCAGCAGCTTAGAGGTAGCGGGACTAGCCAAAAACATTCAGTACTTC
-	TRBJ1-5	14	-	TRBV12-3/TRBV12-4	CASSFDSIRQPQHF	TGTGCCAGCAGTTTTGACAGTATAAGGCAGCCCCAGCATTTT
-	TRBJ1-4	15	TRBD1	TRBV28	CASSSPGGTNEKLFF	TGTGCCAGCAGCTCGCCAGGGGGGACTAATGAAAAACTGTTTTTT
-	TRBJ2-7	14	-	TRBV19	CASTKGQMFYEQYF	TGTGCCAGTACTAAGGGGCAGATGTTCTACGAGCAGTACTTC
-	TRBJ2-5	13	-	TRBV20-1	CSASRTSQETQYF	TGCAGTGCTAGTCGGACAAGCCAAGAGACCCAGTACTTC
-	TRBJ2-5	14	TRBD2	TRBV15	CATAPGGAQETQYF	TGTGCCACCGCCCCCGGGGGGGCCCAAGAGACCCAGTACTTC
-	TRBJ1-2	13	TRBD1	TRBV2	CASSQQGARGYTF	TGTGCCAGCAGTCAGCAGGGGGCTCGTGGCTACACCTTC
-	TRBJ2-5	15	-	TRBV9	CASSKPWGAQETQYF	TGTGCCAGCAGCAAGCCCTGGGGGGCGCAGGAGACCCAGTACTTC
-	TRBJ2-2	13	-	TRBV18	CASARTYTGELFF	TGTGCCAGCGCACGGACCTACACCGGGGAGCTGTTTTTT
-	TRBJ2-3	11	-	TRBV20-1	CSAKNLETQYF	TGCAGTGCTAAGAATCTGGAGACGCAGTATTTT
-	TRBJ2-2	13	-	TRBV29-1	CSTRGEYTGELFF	TGCAGTACGAGGGGGGAGTATACCGGGGAGCTGTTTTTT
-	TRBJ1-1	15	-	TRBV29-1	CSVLTGMVANTEAFF	TGCAGCGTTTTAACAGGGATGGTCGCTAACACTGAAGCTTTCTTT
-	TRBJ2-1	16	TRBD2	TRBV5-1	CASSLGLAGGYNEQFF	TGCGCCAGCAGCTTGGGACTAGCGGGGGGATACAATGAGCAGTTCTTC
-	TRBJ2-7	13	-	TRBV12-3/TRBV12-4	CASSFLAKYEQYF	TGTGCCAGCAGTTTCTTAGCGAAATACGAGCAGTACTTC
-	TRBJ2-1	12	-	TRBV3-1	CASSLRNNEQFF	TGTGCCAGCAGCCTACGAAACAATGAGCAGTTCTTC
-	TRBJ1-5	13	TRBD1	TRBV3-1	CASSQIQGQPQHF	TGTGCCAGCAGCCAAATACAGGGGCAGCCCCAGCATTTT
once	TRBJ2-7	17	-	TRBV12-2	CASRQGQYKVHVYEQYF	TGTGCAAGTCGCCAGGGCCAATATAAAGTTCACGTCTACGAGCAGTACTTC
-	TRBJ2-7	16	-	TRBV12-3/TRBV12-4	CASSLIVTRDSYEQYF	TGTGCCAGCAGTTTAATTGTGACTAGGGATTCCTACGAGCAGTACTTC
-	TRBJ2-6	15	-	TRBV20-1	CSANIQGSGANVLTF	TGCAGTGCTAACATACAGGGCTCTGGGGCCAACGTCCTGACTTTC
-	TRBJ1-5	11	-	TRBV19	CASSSAGAQHF	TGTGCCAGTAGTTCGGCAGGAGCCCAGCATTTT
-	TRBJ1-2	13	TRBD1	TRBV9	CASSPQGGDGYTF	TGTGCCAGCAGCCCGCAGGGGGGTGATGGCTACACCTTC
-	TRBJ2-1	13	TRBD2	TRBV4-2	CASSQGLTNEQFF	TGTGCCAGCAGCCAGGGACTAACCAATGAGCAGTTCTTC
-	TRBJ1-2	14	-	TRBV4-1	CASSQRTVDNGYTF	TGCGCCAGCAGCCAGAGGACAGTAGATAATGGCTACACCTTC
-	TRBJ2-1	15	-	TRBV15	CATSRALGGHGEQFF	TGTGCCACCAGCAGAGCTCTTGGCGGCCACGGTGAGCAGTTCTTC
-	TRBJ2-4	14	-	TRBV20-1	CSAPGRGQENIQYF	TGCAGTGCTCCGGGACGGGGCCAGGAAAACATTCAGTACTTC
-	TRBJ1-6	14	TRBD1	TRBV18	CASSSDRTSDPLHF	TGTGCCAGCTCCTCGGACAGGACTAGCGATCCCCTCCACTTT
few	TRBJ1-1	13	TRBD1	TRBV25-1	CASSSTGDTEAFF	TGTGCCAGCAGTAGTACAGGGGACACTGAAGCTTTCTTT
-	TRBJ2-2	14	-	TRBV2	CASSEALNTGELFF	TGTGCCAGCAGTGAAGCCCTAAACACCGGGGAGCTGTTTTTT
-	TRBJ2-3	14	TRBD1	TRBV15	CATTRQGVTDTQYF	TGTGCCACCACTCGACAGGGGGTCACAGATACGCAGTATTTT
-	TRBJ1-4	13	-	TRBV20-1	CSARDRVAEKLFF	TGCAGTGCTAGAGACAGGGTGGCCGAAAAACTGTTTTTT
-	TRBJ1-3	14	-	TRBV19	CASSKGSSGNTIYF	TGTGCCAGTAGCAAGGGGAGCTCTGGAAACACCATATATTTT
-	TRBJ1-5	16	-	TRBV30	CAWIIIAGRVDQPQHF	TGTGCCTGGATTATTATTGCAGGGAGAGTCGATCAGCCCCAGCATTTT
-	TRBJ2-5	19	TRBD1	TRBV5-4	CASSSRRLAGTPRGETQYF	TGTGCCAGCAGCTCCCGAAGGTTGGCCGGGACACCCAGGGGGGAGACCCAGTACTTC